This T cell receptor beta chain comes out of a study of T cells in Graves' hyperthyroidism and ophthalmopathy (dated by TCRdb to about 2019). Background on the whole study: Peripheral blood was collected at initial diagnosis, before any treatment. To identify TCR V-J signatures that set the groups apart, the researchers used a discovery cohort of 95 to 100 patients, made up of approximately 43 with Graves' ophthalmopathy and 57 with stable Graves' hyperthyroidism. An independent validation cohort of fewer than 20 hyperthyroidism patients and 17 patients who later progressed to ophthalmopathy tested prospective prediction of ophthalmopathy. The roughly 100 discovery patients were randomly divided into training and test sets at a 7:3 ratio. Thyroid tissue and blood T-cell repertoires from more than five Graves' hyperthyroidism patients were also compared in the study. After sampling, hyperthyroidism patients received methimazole starting at 30 mg daily, and ophthalmopathy patients received high-dose intravenous methylprednisolone. The paper describes TCR Vbeta CDR3 sequencing of 135 peripheral blood samples, made up of under 50 ophthalmopathy patients, roughly 72 hyperthyroidism patients and roughly 17 progressor patients.

The TCR beta CDR3 regions were amplified from the RNA transcripts. For the first round of RT-PCR on the TCR CDR3, the HTBI primer set was used together with the Qiagen OneStep RT-PCR kit. Libraries were constructed in a second round of multiplex PCR, after which size selection and purification were carried out. Sequencing of the libraries was done on an Illumina HiSeq2000 using paired-end 100 bp reads. Under the source paper's analysis protocol: SOAPnuke was used to process the raw data, with reads discarded if the reads contained adapters or uncalled bases, had a mean Phred below 15, or lacked an exact constant-primer or identifier match. High-quality paired reads were merged with COPE v1.2.5, and unique nucleotide sequences were defined as clonotypes. MiTCR v1.1 was used to align clonotypes to the IMGT TRBV, TRBD and TRBJ reference segments. The analysis included only V-J combinations with a frequency above 0.0001, which together covered over 98% of the repertoires. A TCS score was defined as the ratio of F50 (clonal expansion) to E x V (chaos), with BLOSUM62-based TCRdist applied between CDR3 peptides within each V-J. Welch's t-statistics and random forest reduced several hundred V-J features to 13, which were used in a naive Bayes classifier (R e1071). The public reads were reanalyzed by TCRdb: fastp trimming at Q25, MiXCR alignment, in-frame beta chains only. Each entry is one CDR3 protein sequence, shown with its most common DNA and genes. Here the V and J calls rest on TCRdb's processing, not on the authors' analysis. For this sample the table gives about 130,000 distinct CDR3 sequences, of which about 20% were detected only once. The top ten clones comprise around 69% of the sample.

Taken from the germline V gene, the CDR1 and CDR2 loops are MDHEN and SYDVKM. Including the terminal cysteine and phenylalanine, the CDR3 comprises 11 residues. The CDR3 DNA has 33 bases and is translated from base 1. Deletion took 2 bases off V and 10 bases off J, with a span of 6 bases between the germline ends. Hyperthyroidism patients were newly diagnosed, with disease duration under 2 months, and aged 18 to 65 years. Patients with uncontrolled infections, other autoimmune diseases, pregnancy or lactation were excluded. Clinical symptoms, serum thyroxine and TRAb, thyroid ultrasound, and orbital computed tomography formed the basis for the diagnoses. Blood from progressor patients was drawn when they were first diagnosed with hyperthyroidism, before any ophthalmopathy symptoms appeared. PBMCs were isolated from 7.5 to 10 ml of fresh peripheral blood by Ficoll-Paque density gradient centrifugation. Patients classed as progressors first received a Graves' hyperthyroidism diagnosis and then went on to develop ophthalmopathy during follow-up. Total RNA was extracted with Trizol reagent, and quality was checked on an Agilent 2100 Bioanalyzer.

As to this clonotype: Its antigen is not yet known. Nothing much larger sits one base from this clone, and base qualities are not available.

The full study reports these points: Blood samples also contained most of the expanded thyroid clonotypes (frequency above 0.001), which suggests that blood repertoires may reflect thyroid immune responses. No statistical method was used to set the sample size in advance, and investigators knew the group allocation. In validation, the model predicted progression to ophthalmopathy with approximately 71% sensitivity and less than 80% specificity, a median of approximately 6.5 months before onset. A model built on a 13 V-J signature distinguished ophthalmopathy from stable hyperthyroidism, reaching 85% to 90% sensitivity and about 81% specificity in cross-validation and 80%/75% in testing.

This chain is built from TRBV28 and TRBJ2-1, with the identity of the D gene unclear. The receptor was derived from a woman aged 45-65 years with Graves' hyperthyroidism that later progressed to Graves' ophthalmopathy. The sample was blood. CDR3 sequence: CASSLSKEQFF. The nucleotide sequence reads TGTGCCAGCAGTTTAAGTAAAGAGCAGTTCTTC. Joined to the reference TRBV28 and TRBJ2-1 proteins, this CDR3 gives the full variable domain: DVKVTQSSRYLVKRTGEKVFLECVQDMDHENMFWYRQDPGLGLRLIYFSYDVKMKEKGDIPEGYSVSREKKERFSLILESASTNQTSMYLCASSLSKEQFFGPGTRLTVL.